The present T cell receptor (beta chain) was sequenced within a study of cytomegalovirus exposure and HLA in healthy donors. Study-level information: Earlier, 100 million to 120 million unique TCR beta sequences were recovered from around 190 million T cells by an analysis.

A multiplex PCR was run with 60 Vbeta primers and 13 Jbeta primers. Only in-frame clones appear in the TCRdb table, and some are missing; sequencing was by immunoSEQ multiplex PCR. Among about 130,000 clones listed, approximately 70% were seen once. This clone was seen a few times. Healthy people donating bone marrow made up the donors. Trimming took 6 bases from V and 2 from J; bases not matched to a gene: 8. Germline V CDR1 and CDR2: MNHEY, SVGAGI. The CDR3 spans 15 residues. Sequencing input: PBMCs. J is TRBJ2-5 and V is TRBV6-5, with 8 bases identical to TRBD1. This clonotype originated in a man aged 55-75 years in good health and CMV-seropositive. The DNA for the CDR3 is TGTGCCAGCAGCAGAGACAGGGGCTTTCAAGAGACCCAGTACTTC. Translation gives CASSRDRGFQETQYF.